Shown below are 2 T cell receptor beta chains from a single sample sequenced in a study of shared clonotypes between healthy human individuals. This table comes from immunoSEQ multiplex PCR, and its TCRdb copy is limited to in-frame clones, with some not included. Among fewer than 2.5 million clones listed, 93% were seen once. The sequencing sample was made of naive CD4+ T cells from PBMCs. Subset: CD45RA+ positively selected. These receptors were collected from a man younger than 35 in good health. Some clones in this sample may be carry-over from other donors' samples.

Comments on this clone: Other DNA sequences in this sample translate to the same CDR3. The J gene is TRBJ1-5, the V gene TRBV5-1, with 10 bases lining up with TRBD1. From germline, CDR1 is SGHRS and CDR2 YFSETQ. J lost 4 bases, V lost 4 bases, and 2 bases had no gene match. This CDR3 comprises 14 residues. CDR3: CASSAGQGNQPQHF. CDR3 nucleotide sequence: TGCGCCAGCAGCGCGGGACAGGGGAATCAGCCCCAGCATTTT.

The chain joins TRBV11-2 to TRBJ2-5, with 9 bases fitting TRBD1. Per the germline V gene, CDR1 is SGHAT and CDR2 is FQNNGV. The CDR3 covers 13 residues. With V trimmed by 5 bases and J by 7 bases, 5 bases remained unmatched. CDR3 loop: CASSPDRGGTQYF. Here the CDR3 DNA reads TGTGCCAGCAGCCCCGACAGGGGGGGGACCCAGTACTTC.